Each of the 24 T cell receptor beta chains below was sequenced from the same sample in a study of blood T cell repertoires in COVID-19. TCRdb's table, derived via immunoSEQ multiplex PCR, lists solely in-frame clones and lacks some. The sample lists fewer than 250,000 clones, 84% occurring once. The sequenced material came from peripheral blood. All receptors derive from a woman over 75 with COVID-19, enrolled during active disease.

V gene TRBV19 combines with J gene TRBJ2-2; 11 bases match TRBD1. V was pared by 7 bases and J by 9 bases, with 10 bases of the junction left unmatched. CDR3 length equals 15 residues. The germline V gene encodes CDR1 LNHDA and CDR2 SQIVND (reference sequence). The CDR3 DNA reads TGTGCCAGTAACCCCGGGGACAGGGGGGTGCGGGAGCTGTTTTTT. This codes for CASNPGDRGVRELFF.

This clone was counted once. The chain joins TRBV7-2 to TRBJ2-3, with D maybe TRBD2 (5 bases). The CDR3 is 14 residues long. Germline V gene sequence: CDR1 SGHTA, CDR2 FQGNSA. Deletions cut 1 base from V and 4 bases from J, with 9 bases between. CDR3 in DNA: TGTGCCAGCAGCTTAGTCGGGGTTTCAGATACGCAGTATTTT. Its protein is CASSLVGVSDTQYF.

This clone was recorded only once. This chain's CDR3 is CASSHNREGSTEAFF. The DNA for the CDR3 is TGCGCCAGCAGCCATAACAGGGAGGGGAGCACTGAAGCTTTCTTT. The chain couples TRBV5-1 to TRBJ1-1, with D maybe TRBD1 (6 bases). From germline, CDR1 is SGHRS and CDR2 YFSETQ. Trimming pared 4 bases from V and 4 bases from J, leaving 17 bases between. The CDR3 is 15 residues long.

The table lists this clone with a count of one. V is TRBV18 and J is TRBJ2-7; weak D call: TRBD1 (5 bases). Deletions cut 4 bases from V and 3 bases from J, with 10 bases between. This CDR3 contains 13 residues. Germline V gene sequence: CDR1 KGHSH, CDR2 LQKENI. The chain's CDR3 is CASSQDILYEQYF. Here the CDR3 DNA reads TGTGCCAGCTCACAGGACATCCTCTACGAGCAGTACTTC. Full variable domain (rest looked up from reference TRBV18 and TRBJ2-7): NAGVMQNPRHLVRRRGQEARLRCSPMKGHSHVYWYRQLPEEGLKFMVYLQKENIIDESGMPKERFSAEFPKEGPSILRIQQVVRGDSAAYFCASSQDILYEQYFGPGTRLTVT.

The chain combines TRBV9 with TRBJ1-1, with D tentatively TRBD1 (5 bases). The CDR3 extends over 14 amino acids. The ends were cut back, 4 bases at V and 6 bases at J, with 16 bases in the middle. The germline V gene encodes CDR1 SGDLS and CDR2 YYNGEE. CDR3 sequence: CASSLGGGRAEAFF. For the CDR3, the DNA is TGTGCCAGCAGCCTGGGGGGAGGGCGAGCTGAAGCTTTCTTT.

V and J are TRBV2 and TRBJ1-2; 9 bases line up with TRBD1. V lost 2 bases and J lost 8; bases outside the gene matches: 9. Germline V gene data show CDR1 as SNHLY and CDR2 as FYNNEI. The CDR3 loop spans 15 amino acids. CDR3 protein: CASSERVWTGVGYTF. The CDR3 nucleotides are TGTGCCAGCAGTGAAAGGGTTTGGACAGGGGTAGGCTACACCTTC.

As concerns this clone: At one boundary the junction diverges from the germline segment, which might be a read error. The V gene is TRBV18, the J gene TRBJ1-2; TRBD1 agrees at 7 bases. The germline gives CDR1 KGHSH, CDR2 LQKENI. The length of the CDR3 is 15 residues. The CDR3 reads CASSPQGNPNYGYTF. Written as DNA, the CDR3 is TGTGCCAGCTCCCCACAGGGGAACCCCAACTATGGCTACACCTTC.

The gene calls are TRBV5-1 and TRBJ2-3, with 8 bases identical to TRBD2. The CDR3 has 15 amino acids. Germline V CDR1 and CDR2: SGHRS, YFSETQ. After removal of 3 bases from V and 0 bases from J, the junction contained 3 bases not matched to a gene. In DNA, the CDR3 is TGCGCCAGCAGCTCCGGGACTAGGAGCACAGATACGCAGTATTTT. This codes for CASSSGTRSTDTQYF.

In its sample, this clone was seen once. V and J are TRBV18 and TRBJ2-5; D may be TRBD1 (5 bases). CDR1 and CDR2 from the germline V gene are KGHSH and LQKENI. The CDR3 loop spans 12 amino acids. V dropped 2 bases and J dropped 4 bases, with 5 bases sitting between them. CDR3 sequence reads: CASSPRGETQYF. The CDR3 region has the DNA TGTGCCAGCTCACCAAGGGGAGAGACCCAGTACTTC.

The chain's CDR3 is CASLTGGKNTIYF. Written as DNA, the CDR3 is TGTGCCAGTCTTACAGGGGGTAAAAACACCATATATTTT. The chain joins TRBV28 to TRBJ1-3, with TRBD1 matching over 8 bases. CDR1 and CDR2 (germline): MDHEN, SYDVKM. This CDR3 contains 13 residues. Trimming cost V 9 bases and J 6 bases; bases outside gene matches: 7. The entire variable domain, with the rest obtained from reference TRBV28 and TRBJ1-3, is as follows: DVKVTQSSRYLVKRTGEKVFLECVQDMDHENMFWYRQDPGLGLRLIYFSYDVKMKEKGDIPEGYSVSREKKERFSLILESASTNQTSMYLCASLTGGKNTIYFGEGSWLTVV.

This clone came up a few times. The chain combines TRBV28 with TRBJ1-2; 12 positions match TRBD1. With 4 bases clipped from V and 7 bases from J, the junction kept 7 bases outside the gene matches. The CDR3 length is 15 residues. CDR1 is MDHEN and CDR2 is SYDVKM in the germline V gene. CDR3: CASSSLGQGARGYTF. CDR3 sequence (DNA): TGTGCCAGCAGTTCCCTGGGACAGGGGGCTCGTGGCTACACCTTC.

The chain uses TRBV7-9 and TRBJ1-2; D is uncertain. The CDR3 loop spans 13 amino acids. The germline gives CDR1 SEHNR, CDR2 FQNEAQ (reference sequence). Between the trimmed V and J ends, which lost 7 bases and 6 bases, there was a span of 15 bases. The CDR3 DNA sequence: TGTGCCAGCACGACTCAGGTTACGGATGGCTACACCTTC. This translates into CASTTQVTDGYTF.

The chain is built from TRBV5-4 and TRBJ2-2, with a possible D match to TRBD1 (5 bases). Germline V gene sequence: CDR1 SGHNT, CDR2 YYREEE (reference sequence). The CDR3 is 14 amino acids. The V end was cut by 4 bases, the J end by 1 base, with 8 bases between. The CDR3 region is CASSIGQNTGELFF. In nucleotides, the CDR3 is TGTGCCAGCAGCATCGGACAGAACACCGGGGAGCTGTTTTTT.

In its sample, this clone was seen a few times. This sequence joins TRBV18 and TRBJ2-7, with TRBD1 as a possible D gene (6 bases). Trimming took off 2 bases at V and 3 bases at J, with 8 bases between the two ends. The CDR3 length is 13 residues. The V gene's germline CDR1 is KGHSH and CDR2 LQKENI. CDR3 region: CASSPTDSYEQYF. In nucleotides, the CDR3 is TGTGCCAGCTCACCAACGGACAGCTACGAGCAGTACTTC.

The chain employs TRBV19 and TRBJ1-5; D is possibly TRBD1 (6 bases). The CDR3 extends over 13 amino acids. Germline lookup yields CDR1 LNHDA and CDR2 SQIVND (reference sequence). Trimming left V 5 bases short and J 9 bases short, with 14 bases between. The CDR3 DNA sequence: TGTGCCAGTAGTCAGCCCCAGGGGAGGCCCCAGCATTTT. Amino acids: CASSQPQGRPQHF.

The chain uses TRBV6-2 or TRBV6-3 and TRBJ2-7; the D gene is possibly TRBD1 (6 bases). V lost 2 bases and J 6 bases, leaving 14 bases between the germline ends. CDR3 length: 14 amino acids. Germline-derived CDR1 and CDR2 are MNHEY and SVGEGT. CDR3 nucleotide sequence: TGTGCCAGCAGTTACGACTGGGGGCGCGGCGAGCAGTACTTC. It codes for CASSYDWGRGEQYF.

The J gene is TRBJ1-6, the V gene TRBV9, with D possibly matching TRBD1 (6 bases). Per the germline V gene, CDR1 is SGDLS and CDR2 is YYNGEE. The CDR3 runs to 14 residues. The V end was cut by 0 bases, the J end by 7 bases, with 8 bases between. This chain's CDR3 is CASSVGQANSPLHF. The CDR3, as DNA: TGTGCCAGCAGCGTAGGACAGGCAAATTCACCCCTCCACTTT.

The J gene is TRBJ2-7, the V gene TRBV6-1; no definite D call. V lost 3 bases, J lost 3 bases, and 15 bases lay in between. The germline V gene has CDR1 MNHNS and CDR2 SASEGT. The CDR3 contains 15 residues. This CDR3 reads CASSEQARMHYEQYF. CDR3 nucleotides: TGTGCCAGCAGTGAGCAAGCCCGCATGCACTACGAGCAGTACTTC.

J is TRBJ2-3 and V is TRBV5-1; possibly TRBD1 for D (5 bases). V dropped 0 bases and J dropped 6 bases, with 11 bases sitting between them. CDR1 and CDR2 (germline): SGHRS, YFSETQ. This CDR3 comprises 14 residues. The CDR3 protein is CASSLAQGSDTQYF. DNA for the CDR3: TGCGCCAGCAGCTTGGCTCAGGGCTCGGATACGCAGTATTTT. Filled out from reference TRBV5-1 and TRBJ2-3, the complete variable domain reads KAGVTQTPRYLIKTRGQQVTLSCSPISGHRSVSWYQQTPGQGLQFLFEYFSETQRNKGNFPGRFSGRQFSNSRSEMNVSTLELGDSALYLCASSLAQGSDTQYFGPGTRLTVL.

J is TRBJ2-3 and V is TRBV5-1, with TRBD2 as a possible D gene (6 bases). V was clipped by 4 bases and J by 5 bases, with 14 bases between them. The CDR3 extends over 14 amino acids. CDR1 and CDR2 from the germline V gene are SGHRS and YFSETQ. The CDR3, as DNA: TGCGCCAGCAGCCAGGGAGGATGGGAAGATACGCAGTATTTT. Its protein is CASSQGGWEDTQYF.

This clone was recorded only once. J is TRBJ2-5 and V is TRBV30; TRBD1 might be the D (5 bases). CDR1 GTSNPN and CDR2 SVGIG come from the germline V gene (reference sequence). The germline V and J ends were trimmed by 4 bases and 7 bases, with 22 bases remaining between them. This CDR3 is built from 15 residues. CDR3 sequence (DNA): TGTGCCTGGACCCAAGGGGCAGGGCTAAAAGGGACCCAGTACTTC. This encodes CAWTQGAGLKGTQYF.

This sequence joins TRBV5-8 and TRBJ1-2; weak D call: TRBD1 (6 bases). Germline values: CDR1 SGHTS, CDR2 YDEGEE. CDR3 length equals 16 residues. The V end lost 5 bases, the J end lost 5 bases, and 22 bases lay between the germline ends. CDR3 region: CASRETGTSTQYGYTF. The CDR3 nucleotides are TGTGCCAGCAGGGAGACCGGGACATCTACACAATATGGCTACACCTTC. The full variable domain, its missing parts supplied by reference TRBV5-8 and TRBJ1-2, is EAGVTQSPTHLIKTRGQQATLRCSPISGHTSVYWYQQALGLGLQFLLWYDEGEERNRGNFPPRFSGRQFPNYSSELNVNALELEDSALYLCASRETGTSTQYGYTFGSGTRLTVV.

The CDR3 sequence is CASSGLAATDTQYF. DNA of the CDR3: TGCGCCAGCAGTGGACTAGCGGCCACAGATACGCAGTATTTT. This chain links TRBV5-1 with TRBJ2-3, with TRBD2 matching over 10 bases. CDR3 length: 14 residues. V lost 5 bases, J lost 2 bases, and 2 bases stayed unmatched. Germline CDR1 and CDR2: SGHRS and YFSETQ.

V and J are TRBV3-1 (or the pseudogene TRBV3-2) and TRBJ2-5; the match to TRBD2 covers 8 bases. CDR1 LGHDT and CDR2 YNNKEL come from the germline V gene (reference sequence). The junction had 14 bases not matched to a gene; V was cut back by 4 bases and J by 4 bases. The CDR3 is 17 residues long. CDR3 in amino acids: CASSPRTSSLAGETQYF. DNA for the CDR3: TGTGCCAGCAGCCCCCGGACTAGCTCATTAGCGGGAGAGACCCAGTACTTC.